What follows are 7 T cell receptor beta chains derived from one specimen sequenced in a study of blood T cell repertoires in COVID-19. Here immunoSEQ multiplex PCR was the method, and the copy in TCRdb shows in-frame clones only, minus some. Among about 76,000 clones listed, 86% were seen once. The material sequenced was peripheral blood. Every receptor here comes from a human donor in a cohort sampled during active COVID-19.

Only one count was recorded for this clone. This chain links TRBV6-5 with TRBJ1-5; 12 bases match TRBD1. The CDR3 runs 15 residues. In germline, CDR1 is MNHEY, CDR2 SVGAGI. Trimming at V came to 4 bases and at J to 7 bases, leaving 5 bases not matched to a gene. This CDR3 is CASSLGQGAGQPQHF. In DNA form, the CDR3 reads TGTGCCAGCAGTTTGGGACAGGGGGCAGGACAGCCCCAGCATTTT.

The chain recombines TRBV5-6 with TRBJ1-1; TRBD1 agrees at 7 bases. This CDR3 is built from 14 residues. Unmatched junction bases numbered 7, after V lost 4 bases and J lost 4 bases. CDR1 is SGHDT, CDR2 YYEEEE, per germline. CDR3 sequence (DNA): TGTGCCAGCAGCCTACAGGGGTTTAGCACTGAAGCTTTCTTT. Translation: CASSLQGFSTEAFF.

The chain links TRBV19 to TRBJ2-3, with a weak D call TRBD1 (5 bases). The CDR3 extends over 20 amino acids. The V gene lost 6 bases and the J gene lost 4 bases, with 32 bases spanning the gap. Germline V gene lookup returns CDR1 LNHDA and CDR2 SQIVND (reference sequence). The CDR3 nucleotides read TGTGCCAGTAGCGAACCTCGACAAGGTAAGGGGCGTAGGGGTTCAGATACGCAGTATTTT. Translated, it gives CASSEPRQGKGRRGSDTQYF.

This chain uses TRBV4-3 with TRBJ2-1, with a tentative D call TRBD2 (6 bases). The CDR3 length is 15 residues. V was cut by 1 base and J by 7 bases, with 14 bases left in between. Germline V lookup: CDR1 LGHNA, CDR2 YSLEER. CDR3 amino acids: CASSQVSGEENEQFF. For the CDR3, the DNA is TGCGCCAGCAGCCAAGTTTCGGGAGAGGAGAATGAGCAGTTCTTC.

CDR3 sequence reads: CASSLEASGGAGELFF. The CDR3 DNA reads TGTGCCAGCAGCTTAGAGGCTAGCGGGGGCGCCGGGGAGCTGTTTTTT. This chain links TRBV11-2 with TRBJ2-2, with 10 positions matching TRBD2. This CDR3 is built from 16 residues. After removal of 0 bases from V and 6 bases from J, the junction contained 4 bases not matched to a gene. The germline gives CDR1 SGHAT, CDR2 FQNNGV.

The sample holds one count of this clone. The chain employs TRBV9 and TRBJ1-1, with D tentatively TRBD1 (6 bases). Trimming cost V 4 bases and J 5 bases, with 15 bases left between them. CDR3 length: 14 amino acids. CDR1 and CDR2 (germline): SGDLS, YYNGEE. The CDR3 DNA reads TGTGCCAGCAGCTCTACAGGGAGTGGTACTGAAGCTTTCTTT. This sequence encodes CASSSTGSGTEAFF.

This clone was observed a single time. The chain employs TRBV2 and TRBJ1-2, with TRBD1 identical over 7 bases. Losses at the gene ends were 1 base for V and 4 bases for J; bases not matched to a gene: 18. This CDR3 is 19 amino acids long. Per the germline V gene, CDR1 is SNHLY and CDR2 is FYNNEI. The CDR3: CASSEDRLRGQLLSYGYTF. CDR3 in DNA: TGTGCCAGCAGTGAAGATCGACTCCGGGGACAGCTACTATCCTATGGCTACACCTTC.